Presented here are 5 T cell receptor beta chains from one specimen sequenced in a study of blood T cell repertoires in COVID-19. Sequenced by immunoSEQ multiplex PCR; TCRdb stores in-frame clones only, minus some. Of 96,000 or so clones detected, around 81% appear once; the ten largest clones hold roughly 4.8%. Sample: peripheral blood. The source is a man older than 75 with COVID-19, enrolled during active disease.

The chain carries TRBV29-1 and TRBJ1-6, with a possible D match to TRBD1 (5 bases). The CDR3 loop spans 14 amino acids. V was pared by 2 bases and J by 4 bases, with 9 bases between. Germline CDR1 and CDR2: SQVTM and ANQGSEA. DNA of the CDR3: TGCAGCGTTGAAATCCAGGGTTATAATTCACCCCTCCACTTT. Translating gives CSVEIQGYNSPLHF.

The DNA for the CDR3 is TGTGCCAGCAGTCCCGGCTCAGGGTACCAAGAGACCCAGTACTTC. Translating gives CASSPGSGYQETQYF. V usage is TRBV6-5 and J usage is TRBJ2-5; D may be TRBD1 (5 bases). V shed 5 bases and J shed 0 bases, with 13 bases lying between them. The CDR3 loop spans 15 amino acids. Per germline, CDR1 MNHEY and CDR2 SVGAGI.

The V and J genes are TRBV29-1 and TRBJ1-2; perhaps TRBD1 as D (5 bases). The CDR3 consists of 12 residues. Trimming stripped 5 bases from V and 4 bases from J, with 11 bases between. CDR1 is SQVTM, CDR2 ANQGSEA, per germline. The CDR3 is CSVLRAPYGYTF. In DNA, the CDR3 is TGCAGCGTTCTCAGGGCTCCCTATGGCTACACCTTC. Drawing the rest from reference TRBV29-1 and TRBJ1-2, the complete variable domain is SAVISQKPSRDICQRGTSLTIQCQVDSQVTMMFWYRQQPGQSLTLIATANQGSEATYESGFVIDKFPISRPNLTFSTLTVSNMSPEDSSIYLCSVLRAPYGYTFGSGTRLTVV.

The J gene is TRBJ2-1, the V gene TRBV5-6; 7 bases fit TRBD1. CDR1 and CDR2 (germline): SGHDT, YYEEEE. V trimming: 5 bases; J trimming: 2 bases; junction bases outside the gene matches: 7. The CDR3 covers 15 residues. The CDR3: CASSSPGQPYNEQFF. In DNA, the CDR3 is TGTGCCAGCAGTTCCCCGGGACAGCCCTACAATGAGCAGTTCTTC. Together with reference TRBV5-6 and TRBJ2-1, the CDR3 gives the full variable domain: DAGVTQSPTHLIKTRGQQVTLRCSPKSGHDTVSWYQQALGQGPQFIFQYYEEEERQRGNFPDRFSGHQFPNYSSELNVNALLLGDSALYLCASSSPGQPYNEQFFGPGTRLTVL.

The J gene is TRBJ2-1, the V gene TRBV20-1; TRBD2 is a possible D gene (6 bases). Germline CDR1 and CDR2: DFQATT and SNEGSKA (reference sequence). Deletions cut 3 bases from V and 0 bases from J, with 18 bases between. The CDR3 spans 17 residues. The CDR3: CSASSPQPGSSYNEQFF. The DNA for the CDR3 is TGCAGTGCTAGTTCCCCCCAGCCCGGGAGCTCCTACAATGAGCAGTTCTTC.